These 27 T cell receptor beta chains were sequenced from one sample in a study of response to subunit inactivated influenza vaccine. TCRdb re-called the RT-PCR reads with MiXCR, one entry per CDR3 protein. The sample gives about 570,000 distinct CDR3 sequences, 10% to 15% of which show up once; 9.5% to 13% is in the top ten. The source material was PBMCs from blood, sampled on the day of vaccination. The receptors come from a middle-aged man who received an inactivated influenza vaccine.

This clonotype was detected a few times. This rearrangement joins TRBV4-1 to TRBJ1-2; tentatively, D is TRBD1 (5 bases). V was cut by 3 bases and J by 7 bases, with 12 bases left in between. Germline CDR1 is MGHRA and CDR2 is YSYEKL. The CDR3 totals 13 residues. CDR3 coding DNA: TGCGCCAGCAGCCACCCAGGCAGGGTTGGCTACACCTTC. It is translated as CASSHPGRVGYTF.

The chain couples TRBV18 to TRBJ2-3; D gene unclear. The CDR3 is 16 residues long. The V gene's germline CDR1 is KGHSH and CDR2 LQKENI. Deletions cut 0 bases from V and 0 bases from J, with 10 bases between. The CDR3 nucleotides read TGTGCCAGCTCACCACCGGCAGCCTCTAGCACAGATACGCAGTATTTT. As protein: CASSPPAASSTDTQYF. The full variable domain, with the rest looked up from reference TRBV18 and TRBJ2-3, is NAGVMQNPRHLVRRRGQEARLRCSPMKGHSHVYWYRQLPEEGLKFMVYLQKENIIDESGMPKERFSAEFPKEGPSILRIQQVVRGDSAAYFCASSPPAASSTDTQYFGPGTRLTVL.

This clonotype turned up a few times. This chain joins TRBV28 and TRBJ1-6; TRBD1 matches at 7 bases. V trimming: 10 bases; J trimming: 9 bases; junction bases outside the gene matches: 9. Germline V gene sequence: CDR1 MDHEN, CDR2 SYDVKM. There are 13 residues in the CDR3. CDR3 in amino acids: CATRTGGSSPLHF. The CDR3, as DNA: TGTGCCACCCGGACAGGAGGGAGTTCACCCCTCCACTTT.

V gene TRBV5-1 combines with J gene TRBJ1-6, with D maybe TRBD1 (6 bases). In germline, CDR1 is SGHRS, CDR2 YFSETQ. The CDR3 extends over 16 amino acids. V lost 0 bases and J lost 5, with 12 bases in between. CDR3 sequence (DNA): TGCGCCAGCAGCTTGGACAGGGCTCGGGATAATTCACCCCTCCACTTT. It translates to CASSLDRARDNSPLHF.

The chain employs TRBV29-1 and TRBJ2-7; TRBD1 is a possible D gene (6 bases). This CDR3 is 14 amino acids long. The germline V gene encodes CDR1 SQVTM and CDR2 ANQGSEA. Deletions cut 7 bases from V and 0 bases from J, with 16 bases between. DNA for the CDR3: TGCAGCGCCCGGACAGCCTGGAACTCCTACGAGCAGTACTTC. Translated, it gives CSARTAWNSYEQYF.

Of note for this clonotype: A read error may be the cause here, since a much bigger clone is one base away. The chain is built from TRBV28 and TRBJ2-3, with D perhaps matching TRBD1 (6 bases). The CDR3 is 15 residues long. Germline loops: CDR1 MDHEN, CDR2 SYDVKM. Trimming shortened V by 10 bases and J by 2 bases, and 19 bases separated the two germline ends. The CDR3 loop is CANPPKGVYTDTQYF. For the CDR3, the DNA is TGTGCCAACCCCCCCAAGGGGGTCTACACAGATACGCAGTATTTT.

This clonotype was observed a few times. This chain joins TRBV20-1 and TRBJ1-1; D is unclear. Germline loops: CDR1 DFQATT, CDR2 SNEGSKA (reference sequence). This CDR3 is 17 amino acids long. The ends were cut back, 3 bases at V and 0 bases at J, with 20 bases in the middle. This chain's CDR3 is CSASLGTGIHMNTEAFF. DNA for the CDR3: TGCAGTGCTAGTCTGGGCACGGGAATCCACATGAACACTGAAGCTTTCTTT.

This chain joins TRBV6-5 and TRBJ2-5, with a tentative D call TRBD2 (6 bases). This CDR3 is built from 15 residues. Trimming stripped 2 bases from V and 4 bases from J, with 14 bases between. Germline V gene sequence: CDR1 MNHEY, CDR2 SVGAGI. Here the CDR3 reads CASSYRRVGVETQYF. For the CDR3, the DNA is TGTGCCAGCAGTTACCGGAGGGTTGGTGTAGAGACCCAGTACTTC.

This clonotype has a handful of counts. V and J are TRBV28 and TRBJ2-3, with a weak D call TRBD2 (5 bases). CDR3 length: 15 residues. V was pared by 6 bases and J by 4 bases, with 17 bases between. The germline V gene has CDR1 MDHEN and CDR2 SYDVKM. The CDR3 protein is CASSTTGPRADTQYF. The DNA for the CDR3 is TGTGCCAGCAGCACTACCGGGCCGAGGGCAGATACGCAGTATTTT.

CDR3 sequence: CASSLSNARHNEQFF. The CDR3 region has the DNA TGTGCCAGCAGTTTATCGAATGCACGTCACAATGAGCAGTTCTTC. The chain recombines TRBV27 with TRBJ2-1, with no clear D. The V end was cut by 0 bases, the J end by 5 bases, with 11 bases between. CDR1 and CDR2 from the germline V gene are MNHEY and SMNVEV (reference sequence). The CDR3 is made up of 15 amino acids.

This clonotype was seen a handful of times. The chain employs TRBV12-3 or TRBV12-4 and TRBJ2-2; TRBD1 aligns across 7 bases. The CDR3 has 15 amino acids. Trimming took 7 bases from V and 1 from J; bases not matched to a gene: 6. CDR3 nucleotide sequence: TGTGCCAGCACCCATTACAGGGGGAACACCGGGGAGCTGTTTTTT. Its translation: CASTHYRGNTGELFF.

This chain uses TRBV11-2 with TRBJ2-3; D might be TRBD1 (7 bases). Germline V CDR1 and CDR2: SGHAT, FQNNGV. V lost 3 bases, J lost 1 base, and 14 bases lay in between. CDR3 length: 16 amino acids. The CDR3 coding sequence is TGTGCCAGCAGCTTCGTCAGGGGGGTGGGCACAGATACGCAGTATTTT. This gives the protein CASSFVRGVGTDTQYF. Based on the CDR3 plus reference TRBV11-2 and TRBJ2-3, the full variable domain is EAGVAQSPRYKIIEKRQSVAFWCNPISGHATLYWYQQILGQGPKLLIQFQNNGVVDDSQLPKDRFSAERLKGVDSTLKIQPAKLEDSAVYLCASSFVRGVGTDTQYFGPGTRLTVL.

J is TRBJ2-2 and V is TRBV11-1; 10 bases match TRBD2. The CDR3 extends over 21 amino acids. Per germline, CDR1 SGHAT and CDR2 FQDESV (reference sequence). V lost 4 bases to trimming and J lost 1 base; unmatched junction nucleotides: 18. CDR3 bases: TGTGCCAGCAGCTCTCGGACTAGCGGACCTGTTGAACTGTTGAACACCGGGGAGCTGTTTTTT. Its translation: CASSSRTSGPVELLNTGELFF.

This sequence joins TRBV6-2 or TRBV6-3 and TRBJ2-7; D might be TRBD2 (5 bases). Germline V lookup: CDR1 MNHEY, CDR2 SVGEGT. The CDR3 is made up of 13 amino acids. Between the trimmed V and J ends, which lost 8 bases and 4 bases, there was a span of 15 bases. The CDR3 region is CASRSSGSYEQYF. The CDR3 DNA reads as TGTGCCAGCCGCTCGTCGGGATCTTACGAGCAGTACTTC.

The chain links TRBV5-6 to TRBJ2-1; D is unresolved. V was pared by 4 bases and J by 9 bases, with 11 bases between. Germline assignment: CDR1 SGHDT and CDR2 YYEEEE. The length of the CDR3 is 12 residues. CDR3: CASSPTQTEQFF. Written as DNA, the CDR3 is TGTGCCAGCAGCCCGACCCAGACTGAGCAGTTCTTC. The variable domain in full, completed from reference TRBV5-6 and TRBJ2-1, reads DAGVTQSPTHLIKTRGQQVTLRCSPKSGHDTVSWYQQALGQGPQFIFQYYEEEERQRGNFPDRFSGHQFPNYSSELNVNALLLGDSALYLCASSPTQTEQFFGPGTRLTVL.

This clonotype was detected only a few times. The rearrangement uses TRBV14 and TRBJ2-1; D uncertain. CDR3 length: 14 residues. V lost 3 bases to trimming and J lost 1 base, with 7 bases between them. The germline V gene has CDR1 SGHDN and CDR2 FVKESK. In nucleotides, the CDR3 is TGTGCCAGCAGCCAGGGGTGGTCCTACAATGAGCAGTTCTTC. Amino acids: CASSQGWSYNEQFF.

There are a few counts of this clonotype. The CDR3 region is CASSYSHEQFF. The CDR3 DNA sequence: TGTGCCAGCAGTTACAGCCATGAGCAGTTCTTC. The rearrangement uses TRBV2 and TRBJ2-1; D gene unclear. Germline CDR1 reads SNHLY; CDR2 reads FYNNEI. Trimming removed 5 bases from V and 8 bases from J, with 7 bases in between. The CDR3 covers 11 residues.

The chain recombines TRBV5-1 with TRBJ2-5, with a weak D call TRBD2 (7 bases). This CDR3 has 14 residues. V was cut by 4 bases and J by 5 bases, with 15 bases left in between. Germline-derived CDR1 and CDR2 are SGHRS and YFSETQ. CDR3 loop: CASSRGAGVETQYF. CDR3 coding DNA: TGCGCCAGCAGCCGGGGGGCGGGAGTGGAGACCCAGTACTTC.

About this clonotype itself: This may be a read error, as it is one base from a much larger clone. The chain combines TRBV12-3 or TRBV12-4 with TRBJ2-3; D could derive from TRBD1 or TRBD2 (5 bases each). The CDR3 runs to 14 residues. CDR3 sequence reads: CAGSPTGTPGTQYF. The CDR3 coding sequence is TGTGCCGGCAGCCCAACCGGGACCCCAGGTACGCAGTATTTT.

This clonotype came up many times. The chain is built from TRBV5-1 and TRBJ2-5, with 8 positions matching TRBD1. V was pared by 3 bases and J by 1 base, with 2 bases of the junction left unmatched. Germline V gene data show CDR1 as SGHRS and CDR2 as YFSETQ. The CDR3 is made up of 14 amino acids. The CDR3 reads CASSSGGLQETQYF. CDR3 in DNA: TGCGCCAGCAGCTCAGGGGGCCTCCAAGAGACCCAGTACTTC.

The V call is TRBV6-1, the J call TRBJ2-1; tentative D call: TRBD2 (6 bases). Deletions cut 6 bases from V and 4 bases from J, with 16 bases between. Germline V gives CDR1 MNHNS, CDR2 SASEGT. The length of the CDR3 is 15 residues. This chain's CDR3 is CASSPGERLYNEQFF. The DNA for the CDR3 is TGTGCCAGCAGCCCGGGGGAGCGGCTTTACAATGAGCAGTTCTTC.

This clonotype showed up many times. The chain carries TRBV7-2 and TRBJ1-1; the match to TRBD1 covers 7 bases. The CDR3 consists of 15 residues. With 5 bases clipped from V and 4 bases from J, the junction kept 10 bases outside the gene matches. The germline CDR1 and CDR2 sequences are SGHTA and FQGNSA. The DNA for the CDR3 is TGTGCCAGCAGCAAAGGGGGAGGGGGCAGCACTGAAGCTTTCTTT. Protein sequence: CASSKGGGGSTEAFF.

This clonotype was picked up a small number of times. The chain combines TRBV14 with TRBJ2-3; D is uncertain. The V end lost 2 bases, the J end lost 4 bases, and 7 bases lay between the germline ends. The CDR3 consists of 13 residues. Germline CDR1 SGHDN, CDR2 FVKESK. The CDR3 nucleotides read TGTGCCAGCAGCCAATATCTCCCAGATACGCAGTATTTT. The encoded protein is CASSQYLPDTQYF.

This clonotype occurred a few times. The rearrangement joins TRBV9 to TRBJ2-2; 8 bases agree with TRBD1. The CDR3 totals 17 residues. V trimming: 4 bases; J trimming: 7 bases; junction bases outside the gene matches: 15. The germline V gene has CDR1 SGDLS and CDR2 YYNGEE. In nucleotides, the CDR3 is TGTGCCAGCAGCCCGGGTCAGGGGGCATGGGTTGGCGGGGAGCTGTTTTTT. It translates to CASSPGQGAWVGGELFF.

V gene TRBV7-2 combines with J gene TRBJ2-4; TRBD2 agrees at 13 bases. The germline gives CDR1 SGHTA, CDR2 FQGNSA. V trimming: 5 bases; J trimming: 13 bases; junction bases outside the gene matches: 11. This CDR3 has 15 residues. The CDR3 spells CASSKTGLAGPLQYF. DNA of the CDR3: TGTGCCAGCAGCAAAACGGGACTAGCGGGACCCCTCCAGTACTTC.

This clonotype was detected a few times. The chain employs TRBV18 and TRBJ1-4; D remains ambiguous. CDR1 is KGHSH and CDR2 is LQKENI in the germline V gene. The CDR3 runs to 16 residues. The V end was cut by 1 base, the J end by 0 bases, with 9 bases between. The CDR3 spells CASSPRSVATNEKLFF. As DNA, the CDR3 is TGTGCCAGCTCACCACGATCCGTTGCAACTAATGAAAAACTGTTTTTT.

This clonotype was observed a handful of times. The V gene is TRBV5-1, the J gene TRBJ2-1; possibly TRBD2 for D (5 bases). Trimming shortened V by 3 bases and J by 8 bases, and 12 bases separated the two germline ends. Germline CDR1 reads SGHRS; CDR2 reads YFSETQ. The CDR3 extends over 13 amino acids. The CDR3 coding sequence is TGCGCCAGCAGCTCCCGAAACGGGGATGAGCAGTTCTTC. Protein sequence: CASSSRNGDEQFF. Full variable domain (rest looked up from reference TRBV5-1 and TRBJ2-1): KAGVTQTPRYLIKTRGQQVTLSCSPISGHRSVSWYQQTPGQGLQFLFEYFSETQRNKGNFPGRFSGRQFSNSRSEMNVSTLELGDSALYLCASSSRNGDEQFFGPGTRLTVL.